The rows below give T cell receptor beta chains drawn from one sample of a study of T-cell reconstitution after alpha-beta-depleted transplantation in children. TCRdb recomputed calls from the PCR reads with MiXCR, one row per CDR3 protein. This sample has roughly 400,000 distinct CDR3 sequences, with over 40% found just once. The specimen was PBMCs, collected before TCRalphabeta/CD19-depleted stem cell transplant. Receptors originate from a girl aged 2-10 years with aplastic anemia, due to receive a stem cell transplant. Each CDR3 is given with its conserved first and last residue. A D gene is named only where the DNA matches it firmly. Size values are once, few and many counts, or a class for expanded clones, and some rows have none.

clone size,D gene,V gene,CDR3 length,J gene,CDR3 protein,CDR3 DNA
many,TRBD2,TRBV9,16,TRBJ2-7,CASSPGEGLAGDEQYF,TGTGCCAGCAGCCCAGGGGAGGGACTAGCGGGAGACGAGCAGTACTTC
-,TRBD1,TRBV7-6,16,TRBJ2-7,CASSLGNYRGKDEQYF,TGTGCCAGCAGCTTAGGGAACTACAGGGGGAAGGACGAGCAGTACTTC
-,-,TRBV7-6,12,TRBJ2-1,CASSITGNEQFF,TGTGCCAGCAGCATCACGGGAAATGAGCAGTTCTTC
once,-,TRBV7-2,12,TRBJ1-1,CASRGVVAEAFF,TGTGCCAGCAGGGGGGTGGTCGCTGAAGCTTTCTTT
few,-,TRBV6-1,14,TRBJ2-1,CASQGGPTYNEQFF,TGTGCCAGCCAAGGGGGACCGACCTACAATGAGCAGTTCTTC
few,TRBD1,TRBV6-2/TRBV6-3,15,TRBJ1-2,CASSYVEDRVDGYTF,TGTGCCAGCAGTTATGTCGAGGACAGGGTTGATGGCTACACCTTC
many,TRBD1,TRBV12-3/TRBV12-4,13,TRBJ1-4,CASSLTGGSELFF,TGTGCCAGCAGCCTGACAGGGGGATCGGAACTGTTTTTT
few,-,TRBV19,13,TRBJ2-5,CASRIRGEETQYF,TGTGCCAGTAGGATCAGGGGTGAAGAGACCCAGTACTTC
-,-,TRBV28,14,TRBJ2-5,CASSLWGVQETQYF,TGTGCCAGCAGTTTATGGGGGGTACAAGAGACCCAGTACTTC
-,-,TRBV28,16,TRBJ1-2,CAGARGGSSKGYGYTF,TGTGCCGGGGCTAGAGGGGGTAGCAGTAAGGGCTATGGCTACACCTTC
once,TRBD1,TRBV28,15,TRBJ1-4,CASSWIDRGSEKLFF,TGTGCCAGCAGTTGGATAGACAGGGGGAGTGAAAAACTGTTTTTT
-,-,TRBV6-1,15,TRBJ1-3,CASRLGWISGNTIYF,TGTGCCAGCAGGCTGGGTTGGATCTCTGGAAACACCATATATTTT
many,TRBD1,TRBV5-1,15,TRBJ2-7,CASSLGDRVTYEQYF,TGCGCCAGCAGCTTGGGGGACAGAGTCACCTACGAGCAGTACTTC
-,TRBD2,TRBV6-5,13,TRBJ2-3,CASSWRGADTQYF,TGTGCCAGCAGTTGGCGGGGGGCGGATACGCAGTATTTT
-,TRBD1,TRBV10-3,12,TRBJ2-7,CASAGDSYEQYF,TGTGCCTCAGCTGGGGACAGCTACGAGCAGTACTTC
many,-,TRBV12-5,15,TRBJ2-7,CASGLRGTPKNEQYF,TGTGCTAGTGGGCTCCGGGGGACACCGAAGAACGAGCAGTACTTC
many,TRBD2,TRBV11-2,14,TRBJ2-7,CASSTGSGIHEQYF,TGTGCCAGCAGCACGGGTAGCGGGATCCACGAGCAGTACTTC
once,-,TRBV6-6,13,TRBJ1-1,CASKDLGNTEAFF,TGTGCCAGCAAGGACCTCGGAAACACTGAAGCTTTCTTT
many,-,TRBV7-2,14,TRBJ2-3,CASSLERGTDTQYF,TGTGCCAGCAGCTTAGAACGGGGCACAGATACGCAGTATTTT
-,TRBD2,TRBV27,16,TRBJ2-1,CASSLRGGVSYNEQFF,TGTGCCAGCAGTTTACGGGGGGGAGTTTCCTACAATGAGCAGTTCTTC
few,-,TRBV12-3/TRBV12-4,14,TRBJ2-2,CASRRPLRTGELFF,TGTGCCAGCAGGCGGCCGTTGCGGACCGGGGAGCTGTTTTTT
few,TRBD2,TRBV5-1,14,TRBJ2-7,CASSFTSGGNEQYF,TGCGCCAGCAGCTTTACTAGCGGGGGGAACGAGCAGTACTTC
many,-,TRBV5-1,16,TRBJ2-5,CASSLAGQPLQETQYF,TGCGCCAGCAGCTTGGCCGGGCAGCCACTCCAAGAGACCCAGTACTTC
-,-,TRBV5-1,16,TRBJ2-1,CASSLAPNPEYNEQFF,TGCGCCAGCAGCTTGGCTCCTAACCCTGAGTACAATGAGCAGTTCTTC
-,-,TRBV7-9,15,TRBJ2-3,CASSFSGPGTDTQYF,TGTGCCAGCAGCTTTAGCGGCCCCGGCACAGATACGCAGTATTTT
many,TRBD1,TRBV15,14,TRBJ1-1,CATSRDLGTDEAFF,TGTGCCACCAGCAGAGATCTGGGGACAGATGAAGCTTTCTTT
many,-,TRBV5-1,13,TRBJ1-2,CASSLVGGGGYTF,TGCGCCAGCAGCTTGGTAGGGGGAGGTGGCTACACCTTC
many,-,TRBV20-1,12,TRBJ2-2,CSAPRVTGELFF,TGCAGTGCTCCCAGGGTAACCGGGGAGCTGTTTTTT
-,TRBD2,TRBV20-1,17,TRBJ2-1,CSARDQRSGSVGNEQFF,TGCAGTGCTAGAGATCAACGTAGCGGGAGTGTCGGAAATGAGCAGTTCTTC
few,TRBD1,TRBV7-9,15,TRBJ2-3,CASSLRTGVADTQYF,TGTGCCAGCAGCTTAAGGACAGGGGTAGCGGATACGCAGTATTTT
-,TRBD1,TRBV28,16,TRBJ2-2,CASSFWDRANTGELFF,TGTGCCAGCAGTTTTTGGGACAGGGCGAACACCGGGGAGCTGTTTTTT
-,-,TRBV12-1,13,TRBJ2-5,CASSSGLPETQYF,TGTGCCAGCAGCTCGGGCCTCCCAGAGACCCAGTACTTC
few,TRBD1,TRBV27,15,TRBJ1-6,CASRGGTGVRSPLHF,TGTGCCAGCAGGGGCGGGACAGGGGTCCGGTCACCCCTCCACTTT
many,-,TRBV7-9,15,TRBJ2-1,CASSLPGRVYNEQFF,TGTGCCAGCAGCTTACCGGGACGCGTCTACAATGAGCAGTTCTTC
few,TRBD2,TRBV27,17,TRBJ2-3,CASSFPSSGRKTDTQYF,TGTGCCAGCAGTTTCCCCTCTAGCGGGAGGAAAACAGATACGCAGTATTTT
many,TRBD2,TRBV7-9,15,TRBJ2-7,CASSHRTSGIAEQYF,TGTGCCAGCAGCCACCGGACTAGCGGGATTGCCGAGCAGTACTTC
-,TRBD1,TRBV28,14,TRBJ2-7,CASSSQAGGNEQYF,TGTGCCAGCAGTTCCCAGGCAGGGGGAAACGAGCAGTACTTC
-,-,TRBV5-1,13,TRBJ2-1,CASSLSLNNEQFF,TGCGCCAGCAGCTTGAGTCTGAACAATGAGCAGTTCTTC
-,-,TRBV20-1,12,TRBJ2-3,CSVRRSTDTQYF,TGCAGTGTGCGCAGAAGCACAGATACGCAGTATTTT
-,TRBD1,TRBV12-3/TRBV12-4,14,TRBJ1-5,CASRRQGKDQPQHF,TGTGCCAGCAGAAGACAGGGCAAGGATCAGCCCCAGCATTTT
many,-,TRBV5-1,14,TRBJ2-1,CASRASGPDNEQFF,TGCGCCAGCAGAGCCAGTGGTCCGGACAATGAGCAGTTCTTC
many,-,TRBV12-3/TRBV12-4,14,TRBJ2-1,CASSSHLPTDEQFF,TGTGCCAGCAGTTCGCATCTACCGACCGATGAGCAGTTCTTC
-,-,TRBV7-6,15,TRBJ2-2,CASSLETANTGELFF,TGTGCCAGCAGCTTAGAGACAGCGAACACCGGGGAGCTGTTTTTT
many,TRBD1,TRBV7-2,13,TRBJ1-1,CASKRQGITEAFF,TGTGCCAGCAAAAGACAGGGTATCACTGAAGCTTTCTTT
-,TRBD1,TRBV6-1,14,TRBJ1-2,CASRPQGFGYGYTF,TGTGCCAGCAGACCACAGGGGTTTGGCTATGGCTACACCTTC
-,-,TRBV15,15,TRBJ2-7,CATSRVDGIGPEQYF,TGTGCCACCAGCAGAGTGGACGGGATCGGACCCGAGCAGTACTTC
once,-,TRBV20-1,15,TRBJ2-5,CSARPWLLGQETQYF,TGCAGTGCTAGACCATGGTTGCTAGGACAAGAGACCCAGTACTTC
few,-,TRBV5-1,16,TRBJ2-2,CASSLDVVAGTGELFF,TGCGCCAGCAGCTTGGACGTCGTGGCTGGGACCGGGGAGCTGTTTTTT